Presented here are 13 T cell receptor beta chains from one specimen sequenced in a study of blood T cell repertoires in COVID-19. The data were produced by immunoSEQ multiplex PCR, yet TCRdb's version contains in-frame clones alone and is incomplete. The sample holds 250,000 to 300,000 clones, 75% to 90% seen once. Input material: peripheral blood. The receptor source for this set is a woman aged 25 to 45 with active or convalescent COVID-19.

The rearrangement joins TRBV5-1 to TRBJ2-5; D gene ambiguous. Trimming stripped 2 bases from V and 1 base from J, with 9 bases between. Per germline, CDR1 SGHRS and CDR2 YFSETQ. The CDR3 extends over 14 amino acids. The CDR3 loop reads CASSLTVGQETQYF. CDR3 DNA: TGCGCCAGCAGCTTAACTGTTGGCCAAGAGACCCAGTACTTC. Combining the CDR3 with reference TRBV5-1 and TRBJ2-5 gives the whole variable domain KAGVTQTPRYLIKTRGQQVTLSCSPISGHRSVSWYQQTPGQGLQFLFEYFSETQRNKGNFPGRFSGRQFSNSRSEMNVSTLELGDSALYLCASSLTVGQETQYFGPGTRLLVL.

The V and J genes are TRBV7-3 and TRBJ2-3; 11 bases align to TRBD2. The germline CDR1 and CDR2 sequences are SGHTA and FQGTGA. CDR3 size: 15 residues. V lost 5 bases, J lost 5 bases, and 6 bases stayed unmatched. CDR3: CASSPLAGGLDTQYF. Written as DNA, the CDR3 is TGTGCCAGCAGCCCCTTAGCGGGGGGGTTAGATACGCAGTATTTT.

The chain carries TRBV18 and TRBJ1-6, with TRBD1 matching over 10 bases. CDR1 is KGHSH, CDR2 LQKENI, per germline. This CDR3 is built from 15 residues. The V gene end was trimmed by 4 bases and the J gene end by 10 bases; junction bases not matched to a gene: 7. The CDR3 DNA reads as TGTGCCAGCTCACTGTCCGGGACAGGGGAATCACCCCTCCACTTT. Translating gives CASSLSGTGESPLHF.

J is TRBJ2-2 and V is TRBV6-1; D remains ambiguous. V shed 2 bases and J shed 4 bases, with 5 bases lying between them. The CDR3 has 13 amino acids. CDR1 is MNHNS and CDR2 is SASEGT in the germline V gene. The CDR3 loop is CASSESGTGELFF. The CDR3 DNA follows: TGTGCCAGCAGTGAATCCGGCACCGGGGAGCTGTTTTTT.

J is TRBJ1-1 and V is TRBV7-9, with D perhaps TRBD1 (6 bases). Per the germline V gene, CDR1 is SEHNR and CDR2 is FQNEAQ (reference sequence). The CDR3 has 13 residues. The V and J ends lost 5 bases and 1 base respectively, with 8 bases between them. The CDR3 DNA is TGTGCCAGCAGCCAGGACAGGAACACTGAAGCTTTCTTT. Its protein is CASSQDRNTEAFF.

The V gene is TRBV24-1, the J gene TRBJ1-4; D possibly corresponds to TRBD1 (6 bases). CDR1 and CDR2 (germline): KGHDR, SFDVKD. CDR3 length: 13 residues. V was shortened by 9 bases and J by 4 bases, with 11 bases between the two germline ends. The CDR3 loop reads CATQRGFNEKLFF. The CDR3 DNA follows: TGTGCCACCCAGAGGGGGTTTAATGAAAAACTGTTTTTT.

The genes are TRBV28 and TRBJ1-2; 10 bases line up with TRBD1. Looked up from germline, CDR1 is MDHEN and CDR2 is SYDVKM. With 6 bases clipped from V and 8 bases from J, the junction kept 6 bases outside the gene matches. The CDR3 contains 13 residues. The CDR3 coding sequence is TGTGCCAGCAGGCGACAGGGGGCGCCCGGCTACACCTTC. This encodes CASRRQGAPGYTF.

V and J are TRBV6-1 and TRBJ1-3; D unresolved. Germline-derived CDR1 and CDR2 are MNHNS and SASEGT. There are 15 residues in the CDR3. Deletions cut 1 base from V and 0 bases from J, with 7 bases between. The CDR3, as DNA: TGTGCCAGCAGTGAAGGGCAGGTCTCTGGAAACACCATATATTTT. Translation: CASSEGQVSGNTIYF.

This chain links TRBV2 with TRBJ1-2; D is uncertain. Germline CDR1 is SNHLY and CDR2 is FYNNEI. CDR3 length equals 14 residues. V shed 4 bases and J shed 8 bases, with 17 bases lying between them. The CDR3 nucleotides are TGTGCCAGCAGTGGGAGGCAACAGACTGGGGGCTACACCTTC. This encodes CASSGRQQTGGYTF.

V usage is TRBV6-5 and J usage is TRBJ2-2, with TRBD1 matching over 7 bases. V shed 4 bases, J shed 1 base, and the junction held 3 bases outside the gene matches. Germline CDR1 and CDR2: MNHEY and SVGAGI. There are 15 residues in the CDR3. Here the CDR3 DNA reads TGTGCCAGCAGTTTAGGACAGGAGAACACCGGGGAGCTGTTTTTT. Protein sequence: CASSLGQENTGELFF.

V and J are TRBV27 and TRBJ1-6, with TRBD1 matching 8 bases. V shed 8 bases and J 13 bases; nucleotides not matched to a gene: 4. This CDR3 has 11 residues. Germline values: CDR1 MNHEY, CDR2 SMNVEV (reference sequence). The CDR3 loop reads CASSSGGPLHF. CDR3 bases: TGTGCCAGCTCGTCAGGGGGCCCCCTCCACTTT.

V usage is TRBV5-8 and J usage is TRBJ2-3; D is uncertain. Germline V CDR1 and CDR2: SGHTS, YDEGEE. Deletions cut 0 bases from V and 2 bases from J, with 10 bases between. This CDR3 comprises 15 residues. Here the CDR3 DNA reads TGTGCCAGCAGCTTGGCTGGCCATTCCACAGATACGCAGTATTTT. Translation gives CASSLAGHSTDTQYF. Full variable domain (outside the CDR3, taken from reference TRBV5-8 and TRBJ2-3): EAGVTQSPTHLIKTRGQQATLRCSPISGHTSVYWYQQALGLGLQFLLWYDEGEERNRGNFPPRFSGRQFPNYSSELNVNALELEDSALYLCASSLAGHSTDTQYFGPGTRLTVL.

V is TRBV5-4 and J is TRBJ2-5, with D maybe TRBD2 (5 bases). Trimming stripped 0 bases from V and 3 bases from J, with 15 bases between. CDR3 size: 16 residues. CDR1 is SGHNT, CDR2 YYREEE, per germline (reference sequence). Here the CDR3 DNA reads TGTGCCAGCAGCTTGGGCGGCGGGCGGGCGGAAGAGACCCAGTACTTC. The encoded protein is CASSLGGGRAEETQYF.